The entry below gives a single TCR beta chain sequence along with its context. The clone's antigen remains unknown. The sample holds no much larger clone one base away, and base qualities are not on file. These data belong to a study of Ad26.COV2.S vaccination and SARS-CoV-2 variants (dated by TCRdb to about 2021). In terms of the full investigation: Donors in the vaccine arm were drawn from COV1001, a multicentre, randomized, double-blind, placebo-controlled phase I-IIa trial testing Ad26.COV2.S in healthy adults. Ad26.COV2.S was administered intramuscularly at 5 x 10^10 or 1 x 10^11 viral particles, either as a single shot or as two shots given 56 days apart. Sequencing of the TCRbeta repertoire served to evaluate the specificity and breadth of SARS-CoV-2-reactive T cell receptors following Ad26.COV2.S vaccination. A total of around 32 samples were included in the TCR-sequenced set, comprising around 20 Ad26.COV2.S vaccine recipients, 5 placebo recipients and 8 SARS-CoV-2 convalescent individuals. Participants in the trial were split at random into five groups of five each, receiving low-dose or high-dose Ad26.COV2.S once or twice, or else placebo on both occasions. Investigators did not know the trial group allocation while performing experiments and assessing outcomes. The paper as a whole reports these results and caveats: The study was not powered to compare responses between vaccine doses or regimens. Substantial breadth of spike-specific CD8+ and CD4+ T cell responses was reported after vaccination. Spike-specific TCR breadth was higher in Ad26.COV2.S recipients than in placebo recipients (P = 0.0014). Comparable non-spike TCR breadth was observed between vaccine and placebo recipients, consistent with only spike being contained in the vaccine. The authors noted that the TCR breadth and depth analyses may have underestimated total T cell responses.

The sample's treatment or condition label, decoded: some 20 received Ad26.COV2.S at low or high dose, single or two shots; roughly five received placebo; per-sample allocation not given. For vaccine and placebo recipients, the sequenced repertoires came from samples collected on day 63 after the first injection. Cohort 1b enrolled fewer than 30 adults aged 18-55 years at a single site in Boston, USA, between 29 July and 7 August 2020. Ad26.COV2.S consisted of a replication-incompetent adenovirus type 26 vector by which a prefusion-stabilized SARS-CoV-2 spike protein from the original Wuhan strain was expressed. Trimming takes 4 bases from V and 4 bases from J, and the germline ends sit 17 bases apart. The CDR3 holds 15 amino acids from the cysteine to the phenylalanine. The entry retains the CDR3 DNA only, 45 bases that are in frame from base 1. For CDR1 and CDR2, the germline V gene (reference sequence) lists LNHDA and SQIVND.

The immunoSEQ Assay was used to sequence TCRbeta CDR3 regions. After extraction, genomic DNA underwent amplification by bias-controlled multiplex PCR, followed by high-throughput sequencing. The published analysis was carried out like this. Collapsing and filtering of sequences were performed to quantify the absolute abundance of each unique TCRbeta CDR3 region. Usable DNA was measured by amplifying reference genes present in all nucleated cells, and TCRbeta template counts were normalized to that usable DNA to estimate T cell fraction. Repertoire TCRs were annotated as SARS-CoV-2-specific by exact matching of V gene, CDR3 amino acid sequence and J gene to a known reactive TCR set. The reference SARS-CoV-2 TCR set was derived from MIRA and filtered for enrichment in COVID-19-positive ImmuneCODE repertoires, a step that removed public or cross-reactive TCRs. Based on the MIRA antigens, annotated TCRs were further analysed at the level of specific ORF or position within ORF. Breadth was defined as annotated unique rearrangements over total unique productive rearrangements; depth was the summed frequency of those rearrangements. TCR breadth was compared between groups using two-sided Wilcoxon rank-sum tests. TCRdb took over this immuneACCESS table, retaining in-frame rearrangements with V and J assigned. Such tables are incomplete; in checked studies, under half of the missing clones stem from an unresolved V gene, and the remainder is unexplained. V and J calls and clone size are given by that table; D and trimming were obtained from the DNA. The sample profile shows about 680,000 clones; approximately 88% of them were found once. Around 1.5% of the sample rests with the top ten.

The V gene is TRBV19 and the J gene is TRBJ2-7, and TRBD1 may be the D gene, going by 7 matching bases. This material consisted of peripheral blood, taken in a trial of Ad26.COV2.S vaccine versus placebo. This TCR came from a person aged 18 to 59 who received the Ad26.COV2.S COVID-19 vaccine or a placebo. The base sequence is TGTGCCAGTAGTAGGAGACAGGGAGGTCAGTACGAGCAGTACTTC. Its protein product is CASSRRQGGQYEQYF.